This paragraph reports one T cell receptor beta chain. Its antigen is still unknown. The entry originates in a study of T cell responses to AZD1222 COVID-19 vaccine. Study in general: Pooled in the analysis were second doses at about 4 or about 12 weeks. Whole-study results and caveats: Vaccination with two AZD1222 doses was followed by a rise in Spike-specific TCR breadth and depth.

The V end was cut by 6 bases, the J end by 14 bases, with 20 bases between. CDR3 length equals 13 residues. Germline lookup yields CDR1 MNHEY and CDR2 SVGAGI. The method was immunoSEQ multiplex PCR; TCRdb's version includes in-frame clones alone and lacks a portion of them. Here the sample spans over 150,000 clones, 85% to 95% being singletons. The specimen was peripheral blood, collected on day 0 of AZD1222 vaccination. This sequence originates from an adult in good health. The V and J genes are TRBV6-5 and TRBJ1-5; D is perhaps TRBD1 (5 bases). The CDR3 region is CASSRVSGREKHF. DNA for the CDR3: TGTGCCAGCAGCAGGGTCTCCGGGCGGGAGAAGCATTTT.